A single T cell receptor beta chain is shown here with its context. This sample stems from a study of blood T cell repertoires in COVID-19. Across the whole study: The United States, Italy and Spain supplied acute and convalescent COVID-19 samples.

Recruitment covered 25 or so US areas and drew participants whose ages spanned about 18 to 89 years. The CDR3 covers 17 residues. Trimming removed 7 bases from V and 7 bases from J; junction bases left unmatched: 14. The V gene's germline CDR1 is MDHEN and CDR2 SYDVKM. Original data processing: Reference gene primer amplification gave nucleated cell count estimates. The method was immunoSEQ multiplex PCR; TCRdb's version includes in-frame clones alone and lacks a portion of them. V and J calls and clone size are as listed in that table; D and trimming were resolved from the DNA. Here the sample spans about 280,000 clones, 70% to 90% being singletons.

Sequenced input: PBMCs or T cells enriched from blood (not recorded which). The clonotype comes from a woman in her twenties or thirties with acute COVID-19. This chain joins TRBV28 and TRBJ2-1; TRBD2 agrees at 12 bases. The CDR3 DNA is TGTGCCAGCACGGGCAGGAATCTAGCGGGAGGGCCTAATGAGCAGTTCTTC. Translated: CASTGRNLAGGPNEQFF.